This TCR beta chain was obtained from a study of T cells in Graves' hyperthyroidism and ophthalmopathy. TCR beta CDR3 regions were amplified from RNA transcripts. Primed by the HTBI set, a first-round RT-PCR was run on the TCR CDR3. TCRdb re-called the multiplex PCR reads with MiXCR, one entry per CDR3 protein. This table has around 560,000 distinct CDR3 sequences, about a sixth appearing once. The sample comprised blood. This clonotype was obtained from a woman aged 18 to 35 with Graves' hyperthyroidism.

The CDR3 sequence is CASSQTGAYTEAFF. In nucleotides, the CDR3 is TGTGCCAGCAGCCAGACAGGGGCATACACTGAAGCTTTCTTT. The chain has TRBV7-9 and TRBJ1-1; 8 bases map to TRBD1. With V trimmed by 5 bases and J by 3 bases, 5 bases remained unmatched. CDR1 SEHNR and CDR2 FQNEAQ come from the germline V gene (reference sequence). The CDR3 sequence is 14 residues long. The full variable domain, completed using reference TRBV7-9 and TRBJ1-1, is DTGVSQNPRHKITKRGQNVTFRCDPISEHNRLYWYRQTLGQGPEFLTYFQNEAQLEKSRLLSDRFSAERPKGSFSTLEIQRTEQGDSAMYLCASSQTGAYTEAFFGQGTRLTVV.